The rows below give T cell receptor beta chains drawn from one sample of a study of a mutant IDH1 vaccine in newly diagnosed glioma. Profiled with immunoSEQ multiplex PCR; TCRdb holds only in-frame clones, not every one. The repertoire holds 15,000 to 20,000 clones, with 80% as singletons. The sequenced sample was PBMCs, obtained from a glioma patient treated with radiotherapy, temozolomide or both. These receptors all come from a man aged 35 to 55 with glioma. Each CDR3 is given with its conserved first and last residue. D genes are given only for firm matches. Some rows have no size entry. The others give once, few or many, or a class for an expanded clone.

abundance | d_gene | j_gene | v_gene | CDR3nt | CDR3aa
NA | TRBD2 | TRBJ2-1 | TRBV10-1 | TGCGCCAGCAGTGCACTTAGCGGGAGCGCCGGGTCTGAGCAGTTCTTC | CASSALSGSAGSEQFF
NA | TRBD2 | TRBJ2-1 | TRBV11-1 | TGTGCCAGCAGCGCAACCGGGACTAGCGGATACAATGAGCAGTTCTTC | CASSATGTSGYNEQFF
medium-sized | NA | TRBJ1-1 | TRBV5-1 | TGCGCCAGCAGCTTGCGCGGGGCTACTGAAGCTTTCTTT | CASSLRGATEAFF
NA | NA | TRBJ2-5 | TRBV11-2 | TGTGCCAGCAGCTTACACCCGGGTCGCGAGACCCAGTACTTC | CASSLHPGRETQYF
NA | TRBD1 | TRBJ1-1 | TRBV29-1 | TGCAGCCTCTCGGGGACAGGGAACACTGAAGCTTTCTTT | CSLSGTGNTEAFF
few | TRBD2 | TRBJ2-1 | TRBV30 | TGTGCCTGGTCATGGACTAGCGGGATTGATGAGCAGTTCTTC | CAWSWTSGIDEQFF
once | NA | TRBJ2-1 | TRBV18 | TGTGCCAGCTCACCCACGACGAGTAGCTGGACCGAGCAGTTCTTC | CASSPTTSSWTEQFF
NA | NA | TRBJ2-2 | TRBV4-1 | TGCGCCAGCAGCCAAGCCCAGGGCCTCAACACCGGGGAGCTGTTTTTT | CASSQAQGLNTGELFF
NA | NA | TRBJ2-5 | TRBV7-9 | TGTGCCAGCAGCCACTATCAAGGGACGGCGGAGACCCAGTACTTC | CASSHYQGTAETQYF
once | NA | TRBJ2-3 | TRBV19 | TGTGCCACACGGGAAAGGGGCACAGATACGCAGTATTTT | CATRERGTDTQYF